Reported below is one T cell receptor (beta chain). Its antigen remains unidentified. Per-base qualities were not stored, and no clone one base away is much larger. TCRbeta CDR3 regions were sequenced with the immunoSEQ Assay. After extraction, genomic DNA underwent amplification by bias-controlled multiplex PCR, followed by high-throughput sequencing. The study's own analysis went as follows. To quantify the absolute abundance of every unique TCRbeta CDR3 region, sequences were collapsed and filtered. Usable DNA was measured by amplifying reference genes present in all nucleated cells, and TCRbeta template counts were normalized to that usable DNA to estimate T cell fraction. Repertoire TCRs were annotated as SARS-CoV-2-specific by exact matching of V gene, CDR3 amino acid sequence and J gene to a known reactive TCR set. The reference SARS-CoV-2 TCR set was obtained from MIRA and was filtered for enrichment in COVID-19-positive ImmuneCODE repertoires, whereby public or cross-reactive TCRs were removed. Drawing on the MIRA antigens, annotated TCRs were analysed further at the level of specific ORF or position within ORF. Depth was the summed frequency of annotated unique rearrangements, while breadth was defined as annotated unique rearrangements over total unique productive rearrangements. Two-sided Wilcoxon rank-sum tests were applied when comparing TCR breadth between groups. TCRdb provides this immuneACCESS table in a form limited to in-frame rearrangements. Some clones are lacking; in checked studies, under half of them reflect an unresolved V gene, and why the rest are absent is not known. D and trimming come from the DNA, and the V and J calls and clone size come from that table. The sample data list about 250,000 clones, and approximately 90% of these were observed just once. Together, the top ten hold less than 3.5% of the sample.

The data derive from a study of Ad26.COV2.S vaccination and SARS-CoV-2 variants (dated by TCRdb to the early 2020s). In the study overall: Donors in the vaccine arm were drawn from COV1001, a phase I-IIa trial of Ad26.COV2.S in healthy adults that was multicentre, randomized, double-blind and placebo-controlled. Ad26.COV2.S was given intramuscularly at 5x10^10 or 1x10^11 viral particles, as a single shot or as two shots 56 days apart. TCRbeta repertoire sequencing was used to assess the specificity and breadth of SARS-CoV-2-reactive T cell receptors after Ad26.COV2.S vaccination. Trial participants were randomized into five groups of five: low-dose or high-dose Ad26.COV2.S given once or twice, or placebo on both occasions. Throughout the experiments and outcome assessment, investigators stayed blinded to trial group allocation. A total of approximately 30 samples were included in the TCR-sequenced set, comprising around 19 Ad26.COV2.S vaccine recipients, 5 placebo recipients and 8 SARS-CoV-2 convalescent individuals. General study outcomes and caveats: According to the authors, total T cell responses may have been underestimated by the TCR breadth and depth analyses. After vaccination, spike-specific CD8+ and CD4+ T cell responses were reported to show substantial breadth. Higher spike-specific TCR breadth was observed in Ad26.COV2.S recipients than in placebo recipients (P = 0.0014). The study lacked the statistical power to compare responses across vaccine doses or regimens. Non-spike TCR breadth was comparable between vaccine and placebo recipients, consistent with the vaccine containing only spike.

The treatment or condition tag for this specimen amounts to: around 19 received Ad26.COV2.S at low or high dose, single or two shots; roughly five received placebo; per-sample allocation not given. For vaccine and placebo recipients, repertoires were sequenced using samples collected on day 63 after the first injection. Cohort 1b enrolled about 25 adults aged 18-55 years at a single site in Boston, USA, between 29 July and 7 August 2020. Ad26.COV2.S consisted of a replication-incompetent adenovirus type 26 vector by which a prefusion-stabilized SARS-CoV-2 spike protein from the original Wuhan strain was expressed. CDR1 and CDR2, looked up from the germline V gene, are SGHDN and FVKESK. Inclusive of the bounding cysteine and phenylalanine, the CDR3 is 14 residues long. Of the read, only the CDR3 DNA is kept; its 42 bases are in frame from base 1. V and J lose 2 bases and 7 bases, and a span of 12 bases separates them.

The chain uses TRBV14 and TRBJ2-1; 6 matching bases give a weak D call of TRBD1. This sample comprised peripheral blood, obtained in a trial of Ad26.COV2.S vaccine versus placebo. This TCR came from a person aged 18 to 59 who received the Ad26.COV2.S COVID-19 vaccine or a placebo. The nucleotide sequence reads as follows: TGTGCCAGCAGCCAACGTAGGGGGTGGAATGAGCAGTTCTTC. This gives the protein CASSQRRGWNEQFF.